The 31 T cell receptor beta chains below were found in one sample sequenced in a study of cytomegalovirus exposure and HLA in healthy donors. A multiplex PCR was run with 60 Vbeta primers and 13 Jbeta primers. Some clones are missing from TCRdb's copy, which holds only in-frame ones; the method was immunoSEQ multiplex PCR. Here the sample spans over 200,000 clones, 70% to 90% being singletons. Sequenced sample: PBMCs. These receptors originate from a human donor in good health.

The genes are TRBV27 and TRBJ2-5, with 10 positions matching TRBD1. The CDR3 spans 16 residues. The V gene end was trimmed by 6 bases and the J gene end by 5 bases; junction bases not matched to a gene: 12. Germline V gene data show CDR1 as MNHEY and CDR2 as SMNVEV (reference sequence). This CDR3 is CASSRIPGQGRETQYF. For the CDR3, the DNA is TGTGCCAGCAGCCGAATCCCGGGACAGGGGAGGGAGACCCAGTACTTC.

Only one count was recorded for this clone. The genes are TRBV5-4 and TRBJ2-7; possibly TRBD1 for D (5 bases). V lost 6 bases, J lost 11 bases, and 24 bases lay in between. This CDR3 spans 14 amino acids. Germline-derived CDR1 and CDR2 are SGHNT and YYREEE (reference sequence). The CDR3 is CASKQAFGQLQEYF. CDR3 DNA: TGTGCCAGCAAACAGGCCTTTGGACAATTACAAGAGTACTTC.

The chain recombines TRBV6-1 with TRBJ2-5; 8 bases match TRBD2. Per germline, CDR1 MNHNS and CDR2 SASEGT. V lost 5 bases and J lost 9; bases outside the gene matches: 14. This CDR3 is built from 15 residues. The CDR3 coding sequence is TGTGCCAGCAGTAAAGAGGGACTAGGGGTTGGGGCCCAGTACTTC. Protein product: CASSKEGLGVGAQYF.

This sequence joins TRBV11-2 and TRBJ2-3; 10 positions agree with TRBD2. The CDR3 contains 17 residues. After removal of 5 bases from V and 0 bases from J, the junction contained 8 bases not matched to a gene. Germline-derived CDR1 and CDR2 are SGHAT and FQNNGV. The CDR3 loop reads CASSPQASGRSTDTQYF. The DNA for the CDR3 is TGTGCCAGCAGCCCTCAGGCTAGCGGGAGAAGCACAGATACGCAGTATTTT.

The chain combines TRBV6-5 with TRBJ2-3, with 7 bases lining up with TRBD2. CDR3 size: 14 residues. V lost 4 bases, J lost 8 bases, and 9 bases stayed unmatched. Germline values: CDR1 MNHEY, CDR2 SVGAGI. This CDR3 reads CASSLAGHGATQYF. In nucleotides, the CDR3 is TGTGCCAGCAGTTTAGCGGGCCACGGAGCTACGCAGTATTTT.

A few counts support this clone. V usage is TRBV21-1 and J usage is TRBJ2-3; the table's D gene call, TRBD2, was not cross checked with the DNA. TRBV21-1 is recorded as a pseudogene. This CDR3 spans 18 amino acids. The CDR3 coding sequence is TGTGCCAGCAGCAAAGACAAGGAGCGGGAGGGGAGCACAGATACGCAGTATTTT. Translation: CASSKDKEREGSTDTQYF.

In regard to this clone: The junction departs from germline at one end; a sequencing error may be responsible. The CDR3 DNA follows: TGTGCCAGTTTCCTACAGGGGGCTGGCACTGAAGTTTTCTTT. Protein product: CASFLQGAGTEVFF. The chain employs TRBV6-5 and TRBJ1-1, with 9 bases that match TRBD1. The CDR3 has 14 residues. Germline V CDR1 and CDR2: MNHEY, SVGAGI.

CDR3 nucleotides: TGTGCCAGCAGCTTAGTGATCAACCCACGCGCAGATACGCAGTATTTT. Its protein product is CASSLVINPRADTQYF. The chain has TRBV11-1 and TRBJ2-3; D gene ambiguous. The CDR3 sequence is 16 residues long. Germline V gives CDR1 SGHAT, CDR2 FQDESV (reference sequence). V dropped 1 base and J dropped 4 bases, with 15 bases sitting between them.

This chain links TRBV10-3 with TRBJ1-2, with TRBD1 matching 9 bases. This CDR3 is built from 17 residues. Trimming cost V 2 bases and J 5 bases; bases outside gene matches: 12. The germline V gene encodes CDR1 ENHRY and CDR2 SYGVKD. The CDR3 DNA is TGTGCCATCAGTGAGCGGACAGGGGCTCATGGGGGTTATGGCTACACCTTC. Translating gives CAISERTGAHGGYGYTF.

A few counts support this clone. The genes are TRBV28 and TRBJ2-3; 8 bases map to TRBD2. CDR1 and CDR2 (germline): MDHEN, SYDVKM. The CDR3 is 15 residues long. V lost 5 bases, J lost 4 bases, and 8 bases stayed unmatched. The CDR3 DNA is TGTGCCAGCAGTGAGAGCGGGGGCAGGTCAGATACGCAGTATTTT. It specifies CASSESGGRSDTQYF.

This chain links TRBV18 with TRBJ1-1; 8 nucleotides line up with TRBD1. Germline loops: CDR1 KGHSH, CDR2 LQKENI. This CDR3 is 15 amino acids long. Losses at the gene ends were 3 bases for V and 7 bases for J; bases not matched to a gene: 10. The CDR3, as DNA: TGTGCCAGCTCACCGATGACAGGGGCGGATGGTGAAGCTTTCTTT. It yields the protein CASSPMTGADGEAFF.

The rearrangement uses TRBV10-3 and TRBJ2-1; 8 bases match TRBD2. In germline, CDR1 is ENHRY, CDR2 SYGVKD. V lost 4 bases to trimming and J lost 7 bases; unmatched junction nucleotides: 6. This CDR3 region has 14 residues. The CDR3 sequence is CAISVAGKSNEQFF. The CDR3 DNA reads TGTGCCATCAGTGTAGCGGGGAAAAGTAATGAGCAGTTCTTC.

Note on this clone: At one end the junction does not follow the germline gene, possibly because of a read error. The V and J genes are TRBV29-1 and TRBJ1-4; 7 bases align to TRBD1. This CDR3 comprises 9 residues. Germline CDR1 is SQVTM and CDR2 is ANQGSEA. Written as DNA, the CDR3 is TGCAGCGTAAACCGGGACAGCTCTTTT. Translating gives CSVNRDSSF.

The CDR3 spells CASSPGLGTFTDTQYF. Here the CDR3 DNA reads TGTGCCAGCAGCCCGGGACTAGGCACTTTCACAGATACGCAGTATTTT. The chain joins TRBV5-4 to TRBJ2-3; 8 nucleotides match TRBD2. The V and J ends lost 4 bases and 2 bases, in that order; junction bases with no gene match: 9. Per the germline V gene, CDR1 is SGHNT and CDR2 is YYREEE (reference sequence). The CDR3 totals 16 residues. The whole variable domain, filled in from reference TRBV5-4 and TRBJ2-3, reads ETGVTQSPTHLIKTRGQQVTLRCSSQSGHNTVSWYQQALGQGPQFIFQYYREEENGRGNFPPRFSGLQFPNYSSELNVNALELDDSALYLCASSPGLGTFTDTQYFGPGTRLTVL.

The chain joins TRBV28 to TRBJ2-7, with TRBD1 as a possible D gene (5 bases). This CDR3 contains 12 residues. V lost 2 bases and J 6 bases, leaving 8 bases between the germline ends. Germline loops: CDR1 MDHEN, CDR2 SYDVKM. This CDR3 reads CASSLQGREQYF. The CDR3 nucleotides read TGTGCCAGCAGTTTACAGGGTCGCGAGCAGTACTTC.

The CDR3 nucleotides are TGTGCCAGCAGCTACCGACAGGGGTTTTCTGGAAACACCATATATTTT. Residues: CASSYRQGFSGNTIYF. The V call is TRBV6-5, the J call TRBJ1-3, with 8 nucleotides matching TRBD1. With V trimmed by 6 bases and J by 1 base, 8 bases remained unmatched. This CDR3 is built from 16 residues. Germline CDR1 and CDR2: MNHEY and SVGAGI.

CDR3 sequence reads: CASSQVRTSGSANYEQYF. The CDR3 DNA reads TGCGCCAGCAGCCAAGTTAGGACTAGCGGAAGCGCAAACTACGAGCAGTACTTC. The chain couples TRBV4-1 to TRBJ2-7, with 10 positions matching TRBD2. CDR3 size: 18 residues. Germline trimming cut 1 base from V and 3 bases from J; bases unmatched to any gene: 12. Germline CDR1 MGHRA, CDR2 YSYEKL.

This clone was counted once. The chain employs TRBV27 and TRBJ1-1; possible D gene TRBD1, 6 bases. The CDR3 covers 13 residues. Trimming removed 0 bases at V and 11 bases at J, with 13 bases between. Germline values: CDR1 MNHEY, CDR2 SMNVEV (reference sequence). CDR3 bases: TGTGCCAGCAGTTTATCCCCAGGGACACGCGCTTTCTTT. Its protein is CASSLSPGTRAFF.

The genes are TRBV19 and TRBJ2-2; 11 bases line up with TRBD1. V lost 6 bases, J lost 5 bases, and 14 bases stayed unmatched. The CDR3 totals 18 residues. CDR1 and CDR2 (germline): LNHDA, SQIVND (reference sequence). The DNA for the CDR3 is TGTGCCAGTAGAGGGGTCGTCCGGGACAGGGGGAGTACCGGGGAGCTGTTTTTT. This gives the protein CASRGVVRDRGSTGELFF.

V is TRBV30 and J is TRBJ2-7, with D tentatively TRBD2 (6 bases). V shed 3 bases and J shed 0 bases, with 15 bases lying between them. The CDR3 has 15 residues. CDR1 is GTSNPN, CDR2 SVGIG, per germline (reference sequence). The CDR3 loop is CAWSGSQESSYEQYF. CDR3 bases: TGTGCCTGGAGCGGGAGTCAGGAAAGCTCCTACGAGCAGTACTTC.

V and J are TRBV9 and TRBJ2-1, with 7 bases that match TRBD1. Germline CDR1 and CDR2: SGDLS and YYNGEE. This CDR3 region has 14 residues. The V gene end was trimmed by 1 base and the J gene end by 7 bases; junction bases not matched to a gene: 5. CDR3 DNA sequence: TGTGCCAGCAGCGTAAGCAGGGGGTGGAATGAGCAGTTCTTC. Translated: CASSVSRGWNEQFF.

The V and J genes are TRBV27 and TRBJ2-7; D is perhaps TRBD2 (6 bases). V lost 4 bases and J 0 bases, leaving 13 bases between the germline ends. The CDR3 sequence is 15 residues long. The germline CDR1 and CDR2 sequences are MNHEY and SMNVEV (reference sequence). The CDR3 DNA follows: TGTGCCAGCAGTTCACGACTAGGCTCCTCCTACGAGCAGTACTTC. Its protein is CASSSRLGSSYEQYF.

The gene calls are TRBV5-1 and TRBJ2-1; TRBD1 might be the D (5 bases). CDR3 length: 13 residues. Germline V gene data show CDR1 as SGHRS and CDR2 as YFSETQ. V was cut by 4 bases and J by 6 bases, with 11 bases left in between. The CDR3 protein is CASSATAINEQFF. DNA for the CDR3: TGCGCCAGCAGCGCGACAGCTATCAATGAGCAGTTCTTC.

This clone turned up a few times. This chain links TRBV7-9 with TRBJ1-2; tentatively, D is TRBD1 (6 bases). V was cut by 0 bases and J by 4 bases, with 12 bases left in between. This CDR3 comprises 15 residues. Germline values: CDR1 SEHNR, CDR2 FQNEAQ (reference sequence). CDR3 in amino acids: CASSLATGESYGYTF. The CDR3 DNA is TGTGCCAGCAGCTTAGCGACAGGAGAAAGCTATGGCTACACCTTC. The entire variable domain, with the rest obtained from reference TRBV7-9 and TRBJ1-2, is as follows: DTGVSQNPRHKITKRGQNVTFRCDPISEHNRLYWYRQTLGQGPEFLTYFQNEAQLEKSRLLSDRFSAERPKGSFSTLEIQRTEQGDSAMYLCASSLATGESYGYTFGSGTRLTVV.

Points on this clone: At one of its ends the junction is not consistent with the germline gene, which may arise from a read error. This chain joins TRBV7-7 and TRBJ2-3, with D hard to call. The CDR3 is 13 residues long. Germline CDR1 reads SSHAT; CDR2 reads FNYEAQ (reference sequence). The chain's CDR3 is CASSLVITDTQYF. The CDR3 coding sequence is TGTGCTAGCAGCTTAGTTATAACAGATACGCAGTATTTT.

The chain combines TRBV5-1 with TRBJ2-3; 10 nucleotides agree with TRBD2. The length of the CDR3 is 18 residues. The germline V gene encodes CDR1 SGHRS and CDR2 YFSETQ. Trimming cost V 0 bases and J 0 bases; bases outside gene matches: 7. This chain's CDR3 is CASSLAASGRGSTDTQYF. The CDR3 DNA reads as TGCGCCAGCAGCTTGGCGGCTAGCGGGAGAGGGAGCACAGATACGCAGTATTTT.

The V and J genes are TRBV5-1 and TRBJ2-3; 7 bases are a match to TRBD2. V lost 1 base to trimming and J lost 0 bases; unmatched junction nucleotides: 5. The length of the CDR3 is 16 residues. The germline CDR1 and CDR2 sequences are SGHRS and YFSETQ. CDR3 coding DNA: TGCGCCAGCAGCTTGACGACTAGCAGTAGCACAGATACGCAGTATTTT. Translation: CASSLTTSSSTDTQYF.

This clone was found once. This chain connects TRBV9 to TRBJ2-5; D gene unclear. The germline V and J ends were trimmed by 7 bases and 0 bases, with 22 bases remaining between them. The germline V gene has CDR1 SGDLS and CDR2 YYNGEE. The CDR3 has 17 residues. The CDR3 DNA follows: TGTGCCAGCTCCCCCGAAGGCGAGGTTTGGTACCAAGAGACCCAGTACTTC. Encoded protein: CASSPEGEVWYQETQYF.

The CDR3 spells CASSEPTSGRMYPGELFF. The CDR3, as DNA: TGTGCCAGCAGCGAACCGACTAGCGGGAGGATGTATCCCGGGGAGCTGTTTTTT. The chain employs TRBV21-1 and TRBJ2-2; no DNA check was done on the table's D call, TRBD2. TRBV21-1 is labeled a pseudogene. The CDR3 totals 18 residues.

The CDR3 loop is CASTAGQSSYEQYF. For the CDR3, the DNA is TGTGCCAGCACAGCCGGACAGAGCTCCTACGAGCAGTACTTC. The chain couples TRBV19 to TRBJ2-7; a possible D gene is TRBD1 (6 bases). CDR1 and CDR2 from the germline V gene are LNHDA and SQIVND (reference sequence). The CDR3 sequence is 14 residues long. Between the trimmed V and J ends, which lost 9 bases and 0 bases, there was a span of 15 bases. The whole variable domain, remainder taken from reference TRBV19 and TRBJ2-7, is DGGITQSPKYLFRKEGQNVTLSCEQNLNHDAMYWYRQDPGQGLRLIYYSQIVNDFQKGDIAEGYSVSREKKESFPLTVTSAQKNPTAFYLCASTAGQSSYEQYFGPGTRLTVT.

V and J are TRBV28 and TRBJ1-2; possible D gene TRBD1, 6 bases. Per the germline V gene, CDR1 is MDHEN and CDR2 is SYDVKM. This CDR3 is 14 amino acids long. V lost 4 bases and J 2 bases, leaving 11 bases between the germline ends. CDR3 DNA: TGTGCCAGCAGTTCTACCCAGGGGAACTATGGCTACACCTTC. Protein sequence: CASSSTQGNYGYTF.